Listed below are T cell receptor beta chains from one sample, sequenced in a study of beta chain features in type 1 diabetes. Profiled with immunoSEQ multiplex PCR; TCRdb holds only in-frame clones, not every one. The table records 53,000 or so clones, about three fifths of them present only once. The sample comprised stem cell memory CD4+ T cells from blood. The receptor source for this set is a woman aged 25 to 45 with type 1 diabetes. Both conserved end residues are part of each CDR3. D genes are given only for firm matches. Clone sizes are given selectively: once, few, many, or a class where the clone is expanded.

v_gene: TRBV19; d_gene: TRBD1; abundance: NA; j_gene: TRBJ1-2; CDR3nt: TGTGCCAGTGAAGGGGACAGGGGACCGGGAGGCTACACCTTC; CDR3aa: CASEGDRGPGGYTF
v_gene: TRBV30; d_gene: NA; abundance: NA; j_gene: TRBJ2-7; CDR3nt: TGTGCCTGGGGTCCCCTAGTGTCTCACCACTACGAGCAGTACTTC; CDR3aa: CAWGPLVSHHYEQYF
v_gene: TRBV5-1; d_gene: TRBD1; abundance: NA; j_gene: TRBJ2-6; CDR3nt: TGCGCCAGCAGCTTGGGACAGGGGAGGTGGTCTGGGGCCAACGTCCTGACTTTC; CDR3aa: CASSLGQGRWSGANVLTF
v_gene: TRBV28; d_gene: TRBD1; abundance: NA; j_gene: TRBJ2-3; CDR3nt: TGTGCCAGCAGTTTGACAGGGCCCCCCACAGATACGCAGTATTTT; CDR3aa: CASSLTGPPTDTQYF
v_gene: TRBV19; d_gene: NA; abundance: NA; j_gene: TRBJ2-7; CDR3nt: TGTGCCAGTAGTACACCCAACCAGGCGAGTACCTACGAGCAGTACTTC; CDR3aa: CASSTPNQASTYEQYF
v_gene: TRBV7-9; d_gene: TRBD2; abundance: NA; j_gene: TRBJ2-7; CDR3nt: TGTGCCAGCAGCCTTCTAGCGGGAGGGGTCGAGCAGTACTTC; CDR3aa: CASSLLAGGVEQYF
v_gene: TRBV4-1; d_gene: NA; abundance: few; j_gene: TRBJ1-1; CDR3nt: TGCGCCAGCAGCCCCGGCTCCCAGGAATGGAACACTGAAGCTTTCTTT; CDR3aa: CASSPGSQEWNTEAFF
v_gene: TRBV7-3; d_gene: TRBD1; abundance: few; j_gene: TRBJ2-1; CDR3nt: TGTGCCAGCAGCTTAACGATACAGGGGGCTAATTTCAATGAGCAGTTCTTC; CDR3aa: CASSLTIQGANFNEQFF
v_gene: TRBV7-6; d_gene: NA; abundance: NA; j_gene: TRBJ1-1; CDR3nt: TGTGCCAGCAGCTTAGACCGGAGCACTGAAGCTTTCTTT; CDR3aa: CASSLDRSTEAFF
v_gene: TRBV11-2; d_gene: NA; abundance: once; j_gene: TRBJ2-1; CDR3nt: TGTGCCAGCTGTGAATCGGGTCTCGATGAGCAGTTCTTC; CDR3aa: CASCESGLDEQFF
v_gene: TRBV18; d_gene: TRBD1; abundance: NA; j_gene: TRBJ2-7; CDR3nt: TGTGCCAGCTCACCAAGTCCGGACAGGGCCAACTACGGGCAGTACTTC; CDR3aa: CASSPSPDRANYGQYF
v_gene: TRBV28; d_gene: TRBD1; abundance: NA; j_gene: TRBJ2-7; CDR3nt: TGTGCCAGCAGGGGACAGGGGAGCTACGAGCAGTACTTC; CDR3aa: CASRGQGSYEQYF
v_gene: TRBV29-1; d_gene: NA; abundance: few; j_gene: TRBJ2-1; CDR3nt: TGCAGCGTTGACGGTTCGGCTAGTTACAATGAGCAGTTCTTC; CDR3aa: CSVDGSASYNEQFF
v_gene: TRBV18; d_gene: TRBD1; abundance: NA; j_gene: TRBJ2-7; CDR3nt: TGTGCCAGCTCACCACCGGACAGGGTCTACGAGCAGTACTTC; CDR3aa: CASSPPDRVYEQYF
v_gene: TRBV5-1; d_gene: TRBD2; abundance: few; j_gene: TRBJ2-1; CDR3nt: TGCGCCAGCAGCTGGGGAGGGGACAATGAGCAGTTCTTC; CDR3aa: CASSWGGDNEQFF
v_gene: TRBV28; d_gene: NA; abundance: NA; j_gene: TRBJ2-1; CDR3nt: TGTGCCAGCAGTTTAGGGCTGCCATACAATGAGCAGTTCTTC; CDR3aa: CASSLGLPYNEQFF